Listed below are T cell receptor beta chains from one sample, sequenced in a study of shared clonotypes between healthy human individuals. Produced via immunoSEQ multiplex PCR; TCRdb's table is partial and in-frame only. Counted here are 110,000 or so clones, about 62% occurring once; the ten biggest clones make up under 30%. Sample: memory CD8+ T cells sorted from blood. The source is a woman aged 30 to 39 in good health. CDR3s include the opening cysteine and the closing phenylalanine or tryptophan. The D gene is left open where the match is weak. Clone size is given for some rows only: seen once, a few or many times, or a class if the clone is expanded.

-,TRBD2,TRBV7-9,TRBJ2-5,CASSAEAGTQETQYF,TGTGCCAGCAGCGCGGAAGCGGGGACCCAAGAGACCCAGTACTTC
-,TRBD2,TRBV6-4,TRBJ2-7,CASSARERDEQYF,TGTGCCAGCAGTGCGCGGGAGAGGGACGAGCAGTACTTC
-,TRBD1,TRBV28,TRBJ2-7,CASSPPGTGGYEQYF,TGTGCCAGCAGTCCTCCCGGGACAGGGGGGTACGAGCAGTACTTC
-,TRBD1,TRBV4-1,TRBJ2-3,CASSQVTGGAEDTQYF,TGCGCCAGCAGCCAAGTTACAGGGGGCGCGGAAGATACGCAGTATTTT
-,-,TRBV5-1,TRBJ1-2,CASRDNYGYTF,TGCGCCAGCAGGGACAACTATGGCTACACCTTC
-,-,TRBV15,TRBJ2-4,CATSRRVLIAKNIQYF,TGTGCCACCAGCAGACGGGTACTAATAGCCAAAAACATTCAGTACTTC
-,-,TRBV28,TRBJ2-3,CASSQTDTQYF,TGTGCCAGCAGTCAGACAGATACGCAGTATTTT
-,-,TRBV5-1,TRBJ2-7,CASSSGQGYHEQYF,TGCGCCAGCAGCTCGGGCCAGGGGTACCACGAGCAGTACTTC
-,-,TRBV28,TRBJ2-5,CASRPVPGDGETQYF,TGTGCCAGCAGGCCTGTGCCAGGGGATGGAGAGACCCAGTACTTC
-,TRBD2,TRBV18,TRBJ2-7,CASSRSGGSSGSYEQYF,TGTGCCAGCTCACGGTCGGGCGGTAGTAGCGGGAGTTACGAGCAGTACTTC
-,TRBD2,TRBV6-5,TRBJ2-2,CASNVLAGTGELFF,TGTGCCAGCAACGTACTAGCGGGCACCGGGGAGCTGTTTTTT
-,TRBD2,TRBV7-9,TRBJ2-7,CASSLAVAGVDEQYF,TGTGCCAGCAGCTTAGCAGTGGCGGGAGTTGACGAGCAGTACTTC
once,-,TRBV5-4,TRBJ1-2,CASSFRGSNYGYTF,TGTGCCAGCAGCTTTAGGGGGTCTAACTATGGCTACACCTTC
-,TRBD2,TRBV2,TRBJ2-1,CASTNWWEGPAEQFF,TGTGCCAGCACTAATTGGTGGGAGGGCCCTGCTGAGCAGTTCTTC
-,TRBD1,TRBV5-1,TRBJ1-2,CASSLGDRGNYGYTF,TGCGCCAGCAGCTTGGGGGACAGGGGCAACTATGGCTACACCTTC
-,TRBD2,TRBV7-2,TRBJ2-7,CASSIQRDSYEQYF,TGTGCCAGCAGCATACAGCGGGACTCCTACGAGCAGTACTTC
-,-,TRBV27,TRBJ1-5,CATSDATVGSNQPQHF,TGTGCCACCAGTGATGCGACAGTGGGGAGCAATCAGCCCCAGCATTTT
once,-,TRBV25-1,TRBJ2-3,CASSVQGSTDTQYF,TGTGCCAGCAGTGTGCAGGGGAGCACAGATACGCAGTATTTT
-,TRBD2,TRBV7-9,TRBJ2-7,CASSYRGGLASEQYF,TGTGCCAGCAGCTACCGAGGGGGACTAGCGAGCGAGCAGTACTTC
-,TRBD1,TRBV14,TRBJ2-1,CASSQEGQGLLNEQFF,TGTGCCAGCAGCCAAGAGGGACAGGGGTTGCTCAATGAGCAGTTCTTC
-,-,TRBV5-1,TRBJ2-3,CASSLMSVRFSGTDTQYF,TGCGCCAGCAGCTTGATGTCGGTCCGTTTTAGCGGCACAGATACGCAGTATTTT
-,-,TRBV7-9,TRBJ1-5,CASSLIGYSNQPQHF,TGTGCCAGCAGCTTAATAGGGTATAGCAATCAGCCCCAGCATTTT
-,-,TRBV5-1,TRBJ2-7,CASSLDLGGGEQYF,TGCGCCAGCAGCTTGGATTTAGGAGGCGGGGAGCAGTACTTC
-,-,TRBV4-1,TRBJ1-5,CASSPRTRNQPQHF,TGCGCCAGCAGCCCTCGGACCAGGAATCAGCCCCAGCATTTT
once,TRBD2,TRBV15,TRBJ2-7,CATSRRTSGIFEQYF,TGTGCCACCAGCAGAAGGACTAGCGGGATCTTCGAGCAGTACTTC
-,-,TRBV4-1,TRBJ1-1,CASSQGHTGNTEAFF,TGCGCCAGCAGCCAAGGTCATACGGGAAACACTGAAGCTTTCTTT
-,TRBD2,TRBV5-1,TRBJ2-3,CASSLGSGRATDTQYF,TGCGCCAGCAGCTTGGGGAGCGGGAGGGCCACAGATACGCAGTATTTT
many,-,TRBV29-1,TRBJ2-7,CSVERGAGHEQYF,TGCAGCGTTGAAAGGGGGGCAGGTCACGAGCAGTACTTC
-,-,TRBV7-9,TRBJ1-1,CASSFYKLTEAFF,TGTGCCAGCAGCTTTTACAAATTGACTGAAGCTTTCTTT
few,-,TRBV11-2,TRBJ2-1,CASSLDLGQWEFF,TGTGCCAGCAGCTTAGATCTTGGGCAGTGGGAGTTCTTC
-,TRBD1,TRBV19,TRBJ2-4,CASSSFLRDRKNIQYF,TGTGCCAGTAGTTCCTTCTTGAGGGACAGAAAAAACATTCAGTACTTC
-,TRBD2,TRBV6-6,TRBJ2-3,CASSYAGAVDTQYF,TGTGCCAGCAGTTATGCGGGAGCGGTAGATACGCAGTATTTT
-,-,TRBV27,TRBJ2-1,CASSKHSGSSYNEQFF,TGTGCCAGCAGCAAACATAGCGGCAGCTCCTACAATGAGCAGTTCTTC